These T cell receptor beta chains were read from a single sample in a study of T cell responses to AZD1222 COVID-19 vaccine. Data came from immunoSEQ multiplex PCR; TCRdb stores just in-frame clones and leaves some out. Altogether about 150,000 clones are present, about 86% being singletons, with the ten largest covering over 4.5%. The sample was peripheral blood, taken 28 days after the second AZD1222 dose. These receptors originate from an adult who received the AZD1222 COVID-19 vaccine. Both conserved end residues are part of each CDR3. D genes are given only for firm matches. Part of the rows lack a size; the others show once, few, many or a class for expanded clones.

>TRBJ1-2|TRBD1|TRBV18|.|15
TGTGCCAGCTCTCCTCAGGGGGCGTCAGGGTATGGCTACACCTTC
CASSPQGASGYGYTF
>TRBJ1-4|.|TRBV28|few|14
TGTGCCAGCAGCCCCGGGACCAATAATGAAAAACTGTTTTTT
CASSPGTNNEKLFF
>TRBJ2-3|.|TRBV5-4|.|16
TGTGCCAGCAGACCCGGCTTGGGGGAGAGCACAGATACGCAGTATTTT
CASRPGLGESTDTQYF
>TRBJ2-3|TRBD1|TRBV11-2|once|15
TGTGCCAGCAGCTTAGATGGGACAGGCTTGGGTACGCAGTATTTT
CASSLDGTGLGTQYF
>TRBJ2-3|TRBD2|TRBV11-2|.|14
TGTGCCAGCAGCTTAGATGCGACTAGCAGTACGCAGTATTTT
CASSLDATSSTQYF
>TRBJ2-3|TRBD2|TRBV5-4|.|13
TGTGCCAGCAGTGCGGGAGGGATAGATACGCAGTATTTT
CASSAGGIDTQYF
>TRBJ1-1|.|TRBV6-1|.|16
TGTGCCAGCAGTGATAGCCTCAGGGGTAGGAACACTGAAGCTTTCTTT
CASSDSLRGRNTEAFF
>TRBJ1-3|TRBD1|TRBV12-5|.|15
TGTGCTAGTGGTTTCGGGACAGGGAGTTTGAACACCATATATTTT
CASGFGTGSLNTIYF
>TRBJ1-2|.|TRBV7-9|.|15
TGTGCCAGCACCGAAACTAAGGGCTTGATCTATGGCTACACCTTC
CASTETKGLIYGYTF
>TRBJ1-1|.|TRBV28|once|13
TGTGCCAGCAGTTTTGACCTGAACACTGAAGCTTTCTTT
CASSFDLNTEAFF
>TRBJ2-5|TRBD2|TRBV5-1|.|13
TGCGCCAGCAGCCCGGGGGGTAGAGAGACCCAGTACTTC
CASSPGGRETQYF
>TRBJ2-2|TRBD1|TRBV10-3|.|13
TGTGCCACCGGGACAGGGAACACCGGGGAGCTGTTTTTT
CATGTGNTGELFF
>TRBJ2-7|.|TRBV1|.|17
TGCACCAGCAGCCAAGGTATACTAGCGGCACCGCCCCACGAGCAGTACTTC
CTSSQGILAAPPHEQYF
>TRBJ2-2|TRBD2|TRBV7-8|.|15
TGTGCCAGCAGCTTTCCGAGACTAGCGCCCGGGGAGCTGTTTTTT
CASSFPRLAPGELFF
>TRBJ1-3|.|TRBV28|few|15
TGTGCCAGCACTTCCGGGCCACATTCTGGAAACACCATATATTTT
CASTSGPHSGNTIYF
>TRBJ2-1|TRBD2|TRBV29-1|.|15
TGCAGCGTTGCACTACTAGCGGGAAGATACAATGAGCAGTTCTTC
CSVALLAGRYNEQFF
>TRBJ2-5|.|TRBV2|.|15
TGTGCCAGCAGAATGACAGAGATCCTAAGGGAGACCCAGTACTTC
CASRMTEILRETQYF
>TRBJ2-1|.|TRBV5-6|.|12
TGTGCCAGCAGCTTCCTTGGGGATGAGCAGTTCTTC
CASSFLGDEQFF
>TRBJ1-6|.|TRBV30|.|14
TGTGCCTGGAGGGCAGGGGACACTAATTCACCCCTCCACTTT
CAWRAGDTNSPLHF
>TRBJ2-6|.|TRBV27|.|16
TGTGCCAGCAGTTCCGGACAGATCTCTGGGGCCAACGTCCTGACTTTC
CASSSGQISGANVLTF
>TRBJ2-7|.|TRBV19|few|14
TGTGCCAGTAGTGCCGGGACAACTTCCTACGAGCAGTACTTC
CASSAGTTSYEQYF
>TRBJ2-7|TRBD2|TRBV5-8|.|18
TGTGCCAGCAGCCTGGGGCTAGCGGGGGACGCGGTCTCCTACGAGCAGTACTTC
CASSLGLAGDAVSYEQYF
>TRBJ1-3|TRBD1|TRBV19|.|15
TGTGCCAGCTCAGGGACAGGCGGCTCTGGAAACACCATATATTTT
CASSGTGGSGNTIYF
>TRBJ2-7|.|TRBV9|.|15
TGTGCCAGCAGCGTAGGGCAGGGGGGAACCTACGAGCAGTACTTC
CASSVGQGGTYEQYF
>TRBJ1-2|TRBD1|TRBV6-5|.|14
TGTGCCAGCGGCTCAGGGGGCTTGGTCTATGGCTACACCTTC
CASGSGGLVYGYTF
>TRBJ1-2|.|TRBV3-1/TRBV3-2|.|17
TGTGCCAGCAGCCTTAACCAGGGCCAATCAGCCGTCTATGGCTACACCTTC
CASSLNQGQSAVYGYTF
>TRBJ2-1|.|TRBV4-2|.|15
TGTGCCAGCAGCCAAGTAGTCTACGGGGTCGATGAGCAGTTCTTC
CASSQVVYGVDEQFF
>TRBJ1-2|TRBD1|TRBV24-1|few|16
TGTGCCACCCGAGGGACAGGGCCGGAGTATAGCTATGGCTACACCTTC
CATRGTGPEYSYGYTF
>TRBJ1-4|.|TRBV29-1|.|14
TGCAGCGCATCGGAGGGGGGGCGCGGTGAAAAACTGTTTTTT
CSASEGGRGEKLFF
>TRBJ2-5|.|TRBV18|.|15
TGTGCCAGCTCACCAAACGCCGGGGCACAAGAGACCCAGTACTTC
CASSPNAGAQETQYF
>TRBJ2-1|TRBD2|TRBV5-1|.|16
TGCGCCAGCAGGACACGGGCTAGCGGTCAATACAATGAGCAGTTCTTC
CASRTRASGQYNEQFF
>TRBJ2-3|TRBD2|TRBV6-2/TRBV6-3|.|14
TGTGCCAGCAGTGGGCGGGGGGGCACAGATACGCAGTATTTT
CASSGRGGTDTQYF
>TRBJ2-1|TRBD2|TRBV2|few|15
TGTGCCAGCACCCGAACGACTAGCGGCTACAATGAGCAGTTCTTC
CASTRTTSGYNEQFF